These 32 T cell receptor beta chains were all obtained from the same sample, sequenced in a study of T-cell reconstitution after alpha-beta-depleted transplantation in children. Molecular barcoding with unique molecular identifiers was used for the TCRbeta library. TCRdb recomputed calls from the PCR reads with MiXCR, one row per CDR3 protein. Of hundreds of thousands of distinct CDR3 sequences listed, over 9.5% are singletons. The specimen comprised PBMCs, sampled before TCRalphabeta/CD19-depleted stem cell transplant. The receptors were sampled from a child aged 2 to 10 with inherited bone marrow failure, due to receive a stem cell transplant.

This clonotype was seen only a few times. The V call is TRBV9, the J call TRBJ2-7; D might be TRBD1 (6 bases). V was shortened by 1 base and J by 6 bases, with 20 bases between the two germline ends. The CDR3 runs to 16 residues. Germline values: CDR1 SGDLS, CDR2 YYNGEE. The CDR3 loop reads CASSVRGSSNPAEQYF. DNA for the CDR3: TGTGCCAGCAGCGTAAGGGGGTCTAGCAATCCCGCCGAGCAGTACTTC.

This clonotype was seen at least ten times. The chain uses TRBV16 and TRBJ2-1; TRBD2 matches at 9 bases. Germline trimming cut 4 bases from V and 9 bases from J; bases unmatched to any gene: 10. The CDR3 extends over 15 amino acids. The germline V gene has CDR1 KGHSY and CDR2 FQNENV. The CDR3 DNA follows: TGTGCCAGCAGCCCTTATGCGGGAGGGCGGGGTGAGCAGTTCTTC. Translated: CASSPYAGGRGEQFF.

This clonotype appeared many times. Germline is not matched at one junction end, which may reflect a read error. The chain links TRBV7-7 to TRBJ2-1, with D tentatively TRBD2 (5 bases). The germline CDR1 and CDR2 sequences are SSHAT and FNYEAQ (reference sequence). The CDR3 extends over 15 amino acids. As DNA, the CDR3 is TGTGCTAGCAGCTTAGGGCTAGCTTCCTACAATGAGCAGTTCTTC. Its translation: CASSLGLASYNEQFF.

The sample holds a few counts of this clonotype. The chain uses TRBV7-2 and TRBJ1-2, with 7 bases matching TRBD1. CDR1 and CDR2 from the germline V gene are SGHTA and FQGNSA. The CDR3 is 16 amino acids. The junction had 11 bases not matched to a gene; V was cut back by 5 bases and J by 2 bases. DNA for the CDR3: TGTGCCAGCAGCCCCAGCTACAGGGGAGGAAACTATGGCTACACCTTC. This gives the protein CASSPSYRGGNYGYTF.

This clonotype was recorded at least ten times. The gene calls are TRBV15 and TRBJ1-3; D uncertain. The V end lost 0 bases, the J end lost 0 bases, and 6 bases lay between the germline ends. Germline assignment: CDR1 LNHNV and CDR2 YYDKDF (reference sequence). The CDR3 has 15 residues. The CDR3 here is CATSRDWTSGNTIYF. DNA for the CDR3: TGTGCCACCAGCAGAGATTGGACCTCTGGAAACACCATATATTTT.

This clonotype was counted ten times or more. CDR3 DNA: TGTGCCAGCAGCTTGGCCCGCTCGCTGTCTACGCAGTATTTT. Translating it yields CASSLARSLSTQYF. The genes are TRBV5-6 and TRBJ2-3; no definite D call. CDR1 and CDR2 (germline): SGHDT, YYEEEE. V gave up 0 bases and J gave up 8 bases, with 13 bases separating them. This CDR3 has 14 amino acids. The full variable domain, in which reference TRBV5-6 and TRBJ2-3 provide the parts outside the CDR3, is DAGVTQSPTHLIKTRGQQVTLRCSPKSGHDTVSWYQQALGQGPQFIFQYYEEEERQRGNFPDRFSGHQFPNYSSELNVNALLLGDSALYLCASSLARSLSTQYFGPGTRLTVL.

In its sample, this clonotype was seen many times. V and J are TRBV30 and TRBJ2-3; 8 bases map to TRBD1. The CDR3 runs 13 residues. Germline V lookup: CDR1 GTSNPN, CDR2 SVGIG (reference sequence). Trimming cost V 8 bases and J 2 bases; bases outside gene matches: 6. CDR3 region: CAGGQGATDTQYF. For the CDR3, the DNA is TGTGCCGGTGGGCAGGGGGCCACAGATACGCAGTATTTT.

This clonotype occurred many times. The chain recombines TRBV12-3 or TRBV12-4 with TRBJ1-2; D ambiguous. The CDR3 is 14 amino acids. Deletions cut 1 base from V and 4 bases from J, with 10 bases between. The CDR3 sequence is CASSLGLRGYGYTF. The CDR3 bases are TGTGCCAGCAGTTTAGGACTCCGGGGCTATGGCTACACCTTC.

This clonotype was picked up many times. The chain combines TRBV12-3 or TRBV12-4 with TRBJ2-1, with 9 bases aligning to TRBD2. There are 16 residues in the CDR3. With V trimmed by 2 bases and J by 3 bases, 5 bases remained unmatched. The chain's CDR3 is CASSLLGLAFYNEQFF. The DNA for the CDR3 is TGTGCCAGCAGTTTATTGGGACTAGCCTTCTACAATGAGCAGTTCTTC.

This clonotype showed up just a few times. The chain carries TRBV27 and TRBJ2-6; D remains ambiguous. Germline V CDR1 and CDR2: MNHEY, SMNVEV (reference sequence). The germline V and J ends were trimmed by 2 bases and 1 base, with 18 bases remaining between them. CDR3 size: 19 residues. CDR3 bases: TGTGCCAGCAGTTTACTAAGTCTTCCGGATGGGTCTGGGGCCAACGTCCTGACTTTC. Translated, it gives CASSLLSLPDGSGANVLTF.

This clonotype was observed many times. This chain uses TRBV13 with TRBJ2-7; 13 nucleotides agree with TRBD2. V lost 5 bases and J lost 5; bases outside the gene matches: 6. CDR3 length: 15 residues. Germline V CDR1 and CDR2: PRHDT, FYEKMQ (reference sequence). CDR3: CASSVTSGRRDEQYF. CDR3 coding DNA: TGTGCCAGCAGCGTGACTAGCGGGAGGCGTGACGAGCAGTACTTC.

The CDR3 sequence: CASSSPSGSTYNEQFF. CDR3 in DNA: TGTGCCAGCAGCTCCCCTAGCGGGAGTACGTACAATGAGCAGTTCTTC. The chain couples TRBV9 to TRBJ2-1, with 10 bases fitting TRBD2. The CDR3 consists of 16 residues. Germline V CDR1 and CDR2: SGDLS, YYNGEE. V was pared by 4 bases and J by 4 bases, with 8 bases of the junction left unmatched.

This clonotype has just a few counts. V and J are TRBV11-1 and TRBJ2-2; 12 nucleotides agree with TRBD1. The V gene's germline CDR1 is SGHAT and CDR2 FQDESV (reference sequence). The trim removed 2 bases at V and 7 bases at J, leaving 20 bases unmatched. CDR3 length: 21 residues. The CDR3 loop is CASSLPPSSQGDRGRDGELFF. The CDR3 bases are TGTGCCAGCAGCTTACCCCCATCTTCCCAAGGGGACAGGGGGCGCGACGGGGAGCTGTTTTTT.

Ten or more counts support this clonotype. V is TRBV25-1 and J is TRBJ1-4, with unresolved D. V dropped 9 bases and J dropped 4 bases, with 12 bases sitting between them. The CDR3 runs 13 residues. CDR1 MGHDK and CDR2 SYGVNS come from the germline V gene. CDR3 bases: TGTGCCAGTCAGCCAACCTATAATGAAAAACTGTTTTTT. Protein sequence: CASQPTYNEKLFF.

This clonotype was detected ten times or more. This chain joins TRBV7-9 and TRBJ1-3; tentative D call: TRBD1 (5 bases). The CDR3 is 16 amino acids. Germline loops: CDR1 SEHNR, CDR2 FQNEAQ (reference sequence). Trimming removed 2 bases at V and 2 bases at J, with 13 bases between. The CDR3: CASSLWGGSAGNTIYF. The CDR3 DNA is TGTGCCAGCAGCTTATGGGGCGGGTCGGCTGGAAACACCATATATTTT. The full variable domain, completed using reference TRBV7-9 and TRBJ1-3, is DTGVSQNPRHKITKRGQNVTFRCDPISEHNRLYWYRQTLGQGPEFLTYFQNEAQLEKSRLLSDRFSAERPKGSFSTLEIQRTEQGDSAMYLCASSLWGGSAGNTIYFGEGSWLTVV.

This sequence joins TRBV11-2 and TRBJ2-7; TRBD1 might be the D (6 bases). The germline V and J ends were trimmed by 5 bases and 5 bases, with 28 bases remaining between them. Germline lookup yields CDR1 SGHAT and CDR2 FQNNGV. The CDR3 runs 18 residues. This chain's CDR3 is CASSEGHPRRTLRDEQYF. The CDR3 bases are TGTGCCAGCAGCGAGGGACACCCCAGGCGGACACTCCGGGACGAGCAGTACTTC.

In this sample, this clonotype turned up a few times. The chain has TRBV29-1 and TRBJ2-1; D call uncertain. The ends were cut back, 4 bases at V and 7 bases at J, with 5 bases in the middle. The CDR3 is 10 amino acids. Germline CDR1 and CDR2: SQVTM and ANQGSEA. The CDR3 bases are TGCAGCGTTGTTCGGAATGAGCAGTTCTTC. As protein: CSVVRNEQFF.

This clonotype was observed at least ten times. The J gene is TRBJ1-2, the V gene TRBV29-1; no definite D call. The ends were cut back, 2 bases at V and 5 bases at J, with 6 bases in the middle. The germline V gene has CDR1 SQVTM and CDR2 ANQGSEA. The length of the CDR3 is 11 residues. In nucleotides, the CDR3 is TGCAGCGTTGAATGGCAGTATGGCTACACCTTC. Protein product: CSVEWQYGYTF.

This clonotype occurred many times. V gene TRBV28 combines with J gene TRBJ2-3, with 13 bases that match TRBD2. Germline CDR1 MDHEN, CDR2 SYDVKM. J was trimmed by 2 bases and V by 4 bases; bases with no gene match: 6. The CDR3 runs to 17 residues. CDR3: CASSSGLAGALTDTQYF. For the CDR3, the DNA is TGTGCCAGCAGTTCCGGACTAGCGGGAGCCCTCACAGATACGCAGTATTTT.

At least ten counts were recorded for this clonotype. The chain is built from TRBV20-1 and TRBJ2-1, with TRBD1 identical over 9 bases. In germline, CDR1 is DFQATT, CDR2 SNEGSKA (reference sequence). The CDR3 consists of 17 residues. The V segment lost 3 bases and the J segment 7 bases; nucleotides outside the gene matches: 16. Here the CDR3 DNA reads TGCAGTGCTAGTATAGGGACAGGGCCCAGGAGGGTGAATGAGCAGTTCTTC. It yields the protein CSASIGTGPRRVNEQFF.

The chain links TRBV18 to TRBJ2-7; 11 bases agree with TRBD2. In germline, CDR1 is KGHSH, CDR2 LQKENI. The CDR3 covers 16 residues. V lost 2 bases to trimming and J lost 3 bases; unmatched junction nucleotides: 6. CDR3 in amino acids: CASSPTTSGTIYEQYF. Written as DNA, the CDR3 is TGTGCCAGCTCACCAACGACTAGCGGGACGATCTACGAGCAGTACTTC. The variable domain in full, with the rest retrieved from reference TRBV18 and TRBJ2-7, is NAGVMQNPRHLVRRRGQEARLRCSPMKGHSHVYWYRQLPEEGLKFMVYLQKENIIDESGMPKERFSAEFPKEGPSILRIQQVVRGDSAAYFCASSPTTSGTIYEQYFGPGTRLTVT.

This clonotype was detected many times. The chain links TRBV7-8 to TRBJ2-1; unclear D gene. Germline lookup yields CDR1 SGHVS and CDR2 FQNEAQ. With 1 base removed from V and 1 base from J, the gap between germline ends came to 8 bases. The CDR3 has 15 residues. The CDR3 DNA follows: TGTGCCAGCAGCTTAGGCAGGATTTCCTACAATGAGCAGTTCTTC. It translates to CASSLGRISYNEQFF.

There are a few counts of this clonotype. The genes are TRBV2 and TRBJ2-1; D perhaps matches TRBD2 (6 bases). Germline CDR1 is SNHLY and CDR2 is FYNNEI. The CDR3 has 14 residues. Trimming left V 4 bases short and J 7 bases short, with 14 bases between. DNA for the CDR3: TGTGCCAGCAGTGTTCGGTGGGGGAGGAATGAGCAGTTCTTC. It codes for CASSVRWGRNEQFF. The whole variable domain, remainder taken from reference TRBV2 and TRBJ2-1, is EPEVTQTPSHQVTQMGQEVILRCVPISNHLYFYWYRQILGQKVEFLVSFYNNEISEKSEIFDDQFSVERPDGSNFTLKIRSTKLEDSAMYFCASSVRWGRNEQFFGPGTRLTVL.

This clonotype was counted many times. As DNA, the CDR3 is TGTGCCAGCAGTTTAGATGACAGGGAGACGGTCTTGTATGGCTACACCTTC. Translating gives CASSLDDRETVLYGYTF. V and J are TRBV28 and TRBJ1-2; 7 bases line up with TRBD1. This CDR3 has 17 residues. The germline gives CDR1 MDHEN, CDR2 SYDVKM. V shed 2 bases and J 5 bases; nucleotides not matched to a gene: 14.

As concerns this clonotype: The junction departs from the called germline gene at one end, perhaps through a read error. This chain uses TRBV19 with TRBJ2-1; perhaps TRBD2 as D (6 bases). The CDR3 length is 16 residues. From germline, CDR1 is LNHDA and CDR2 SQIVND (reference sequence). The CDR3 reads CASSPLAVSSCNEQFF. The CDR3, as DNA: TGTGCCAGTAGTCCTTTAGCGGTGAGCTCCTGCAATGAGCAGTTCTTC.

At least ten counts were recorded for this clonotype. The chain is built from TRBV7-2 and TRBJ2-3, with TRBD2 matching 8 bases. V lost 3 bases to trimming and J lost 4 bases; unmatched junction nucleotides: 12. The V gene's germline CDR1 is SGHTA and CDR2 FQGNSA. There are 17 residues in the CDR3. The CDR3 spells CASSFIGSGIFSDTQYF. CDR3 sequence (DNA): TGTGCCAGCAGCTTCATAGGTAGCGGGATATTCTCAGATACGCAGTATTTT.

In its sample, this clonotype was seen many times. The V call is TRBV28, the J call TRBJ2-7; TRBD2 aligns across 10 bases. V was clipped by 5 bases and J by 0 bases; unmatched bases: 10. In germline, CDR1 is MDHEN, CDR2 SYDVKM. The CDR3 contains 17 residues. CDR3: CASSPSGLAVSSYEQYF. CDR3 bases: TGTGCCAGCAGTCCTTCCGGACTAGCGGTATCCTCCTACGAGCAGTACTTC.

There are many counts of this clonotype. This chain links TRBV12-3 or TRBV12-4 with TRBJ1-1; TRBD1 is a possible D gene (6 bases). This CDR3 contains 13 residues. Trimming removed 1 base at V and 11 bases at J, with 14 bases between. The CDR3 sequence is CASSLGVTGEAFF. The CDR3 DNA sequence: TGTGCCAGCAGTTTAGGTGTGACAGGCGAGGCTTTCTTT.

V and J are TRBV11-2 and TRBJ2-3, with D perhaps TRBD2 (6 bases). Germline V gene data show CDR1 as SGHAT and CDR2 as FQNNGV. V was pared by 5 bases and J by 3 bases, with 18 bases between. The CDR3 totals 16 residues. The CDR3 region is CASSPYSTSLTDTQYF. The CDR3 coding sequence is TGTGCCAGCAGCCCCTACTCGACTAGTCTTACAGATACGCAGTATTTT.

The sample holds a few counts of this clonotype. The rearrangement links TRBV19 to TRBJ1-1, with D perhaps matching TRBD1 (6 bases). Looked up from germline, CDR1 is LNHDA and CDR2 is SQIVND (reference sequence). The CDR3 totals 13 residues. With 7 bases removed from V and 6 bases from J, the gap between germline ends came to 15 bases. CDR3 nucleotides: TGTGCCAGTAACTACACAGGGAGCGCTGAAGCTTTCTTT. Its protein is CASNYTGSAEAFF.

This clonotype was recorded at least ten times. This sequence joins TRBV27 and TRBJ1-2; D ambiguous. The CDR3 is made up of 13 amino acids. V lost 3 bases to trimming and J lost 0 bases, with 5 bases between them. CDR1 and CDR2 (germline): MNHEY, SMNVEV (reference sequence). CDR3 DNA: TGTGCCAGCAGTTTTAGGGCTAACTATGGCTACACCTTC. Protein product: CASSFRANYGYTF.

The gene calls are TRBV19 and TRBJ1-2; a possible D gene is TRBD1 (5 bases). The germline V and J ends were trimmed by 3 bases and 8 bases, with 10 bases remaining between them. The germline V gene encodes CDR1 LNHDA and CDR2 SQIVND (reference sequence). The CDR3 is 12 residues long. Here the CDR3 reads CASSIGRAGYTF. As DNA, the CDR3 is TGTGCCAGTAGTATTGGCAGGGCCGGCTACACCTTC.